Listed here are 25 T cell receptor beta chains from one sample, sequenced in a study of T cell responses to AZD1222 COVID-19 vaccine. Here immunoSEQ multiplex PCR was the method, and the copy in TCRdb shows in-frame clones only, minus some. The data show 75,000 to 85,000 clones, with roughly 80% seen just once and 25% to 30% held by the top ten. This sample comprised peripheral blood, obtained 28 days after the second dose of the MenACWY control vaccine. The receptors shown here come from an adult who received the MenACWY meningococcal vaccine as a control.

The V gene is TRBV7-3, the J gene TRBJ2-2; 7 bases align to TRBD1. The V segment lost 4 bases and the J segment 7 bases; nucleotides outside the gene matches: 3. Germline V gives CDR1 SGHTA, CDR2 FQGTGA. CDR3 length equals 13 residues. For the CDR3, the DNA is TGTGCCAGCAGCTCCCGACAGGGCGGGGAGCTGTTTTTT. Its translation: CASSSRQGGELFF.

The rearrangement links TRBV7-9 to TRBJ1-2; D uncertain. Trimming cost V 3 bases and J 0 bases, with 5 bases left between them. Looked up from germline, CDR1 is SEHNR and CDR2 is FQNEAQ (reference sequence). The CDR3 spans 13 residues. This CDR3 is CASSFTTNYGYTF. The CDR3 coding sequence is TGTGCCAGCAGCTTTACAACTAACTATGGCTACACCTTC.

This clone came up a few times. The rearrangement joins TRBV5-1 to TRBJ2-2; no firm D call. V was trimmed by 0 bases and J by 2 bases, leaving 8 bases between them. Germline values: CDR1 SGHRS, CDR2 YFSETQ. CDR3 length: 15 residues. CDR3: CASSLGGRNTGELFF. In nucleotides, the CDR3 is TGCGCCAGCAGCTTGGGTGGCAGAAACACCGGGGAGCTGTTTTTT.

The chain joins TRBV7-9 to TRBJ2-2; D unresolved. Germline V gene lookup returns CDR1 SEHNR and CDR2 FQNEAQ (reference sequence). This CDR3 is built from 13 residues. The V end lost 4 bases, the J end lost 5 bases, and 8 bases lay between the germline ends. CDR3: CASSYENTGELFF. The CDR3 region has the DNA TGTGCCAGCAGCTACGAGAATACCGGGGAGCTGTTTTTT.

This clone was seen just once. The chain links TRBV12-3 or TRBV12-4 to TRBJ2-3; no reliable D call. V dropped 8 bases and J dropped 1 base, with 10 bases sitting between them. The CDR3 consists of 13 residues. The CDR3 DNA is TGTGCCAGCGGCCAAAGGGGCACAGATACGCAGTATTTT. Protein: CASGQRGTDTQYF.

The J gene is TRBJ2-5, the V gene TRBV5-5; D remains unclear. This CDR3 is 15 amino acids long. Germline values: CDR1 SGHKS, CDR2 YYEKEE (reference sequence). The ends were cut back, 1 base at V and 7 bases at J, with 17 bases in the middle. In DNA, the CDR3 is TGTGCCAGCAGCTTGCTTGATGGCCCTCCGAGGACCCAGTACTTC. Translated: CASSLLDGPPRTQYF.

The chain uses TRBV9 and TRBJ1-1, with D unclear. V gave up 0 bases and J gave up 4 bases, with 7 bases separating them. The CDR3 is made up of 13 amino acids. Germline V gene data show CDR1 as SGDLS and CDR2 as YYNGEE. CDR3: CASSVEILTEAFF. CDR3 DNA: TGTGCCAGCAGCGTAGAAATCCTCACTGAAGCTTTCTTT.

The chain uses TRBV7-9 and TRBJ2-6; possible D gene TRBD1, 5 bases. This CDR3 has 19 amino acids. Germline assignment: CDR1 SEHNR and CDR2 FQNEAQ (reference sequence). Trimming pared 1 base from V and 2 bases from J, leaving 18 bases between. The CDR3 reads CASSLDGNRKYTGANVLTF. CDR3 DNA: TGTGCCAGCAGCTTAGATGGGAACAGGAAGTACACTGGGGCCAACGTCCTGACTTTC. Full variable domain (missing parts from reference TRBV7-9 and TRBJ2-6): DTGVSQNPRHKITKRGQNVTFRCDPISEHNRLYWYRQTLGQGPEFLTYFQNEAQLEKSRLLSDRFSAERPKGSFSTLEIQRTEQGDSAMYLCASSLDGNRKYTGANVLTFGAGSRLTVL.

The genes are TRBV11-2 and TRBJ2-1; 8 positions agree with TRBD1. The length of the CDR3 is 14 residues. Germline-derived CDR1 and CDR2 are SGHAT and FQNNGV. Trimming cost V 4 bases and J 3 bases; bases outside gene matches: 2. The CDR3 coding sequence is TGTGCCAGCAGCTCGGGACAGGACTACAATGAGCAGTTCTTC. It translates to CASSSGQDYNEQFF.

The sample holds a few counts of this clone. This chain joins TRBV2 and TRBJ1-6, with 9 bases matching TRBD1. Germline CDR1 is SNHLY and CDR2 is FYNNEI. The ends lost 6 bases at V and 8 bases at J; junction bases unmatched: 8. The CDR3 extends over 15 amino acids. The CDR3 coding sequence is TGTGCCAGCAGCCCGATGGACAGGGGTTATTCACCCCTCCACTTT. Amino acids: CASSPMDRGYSPLHF. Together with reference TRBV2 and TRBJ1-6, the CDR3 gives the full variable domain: EPEVTQTPSHQVTQMGQEVILRCVPISNHLYFYWYRQILGQKVEFLVSFYNNEISEKSEIFDDQFSVERPDGSNFTLKIRSTKLEDSAMYFCASSPMDRGYSPLHFGNGTRLTVT.

Here the CDR3 reads CASSPGQLVSPLHF. The CDR3 DNA reads as TGTGCCAGCAGTCCCGGACAGCTGGTTTCACCCCTCCACTTT. The chain joins TRBV28 to TRBJ1-6, with TRBD1 as a possible D gene (6 bases). This CDR3 spans 14 amino acids. Germline CDR1 is MDHEN and CDR2 is SYDVKM. V was shortened by 5 bases and J by 9 bases, with 14 bases between the two germline ends.

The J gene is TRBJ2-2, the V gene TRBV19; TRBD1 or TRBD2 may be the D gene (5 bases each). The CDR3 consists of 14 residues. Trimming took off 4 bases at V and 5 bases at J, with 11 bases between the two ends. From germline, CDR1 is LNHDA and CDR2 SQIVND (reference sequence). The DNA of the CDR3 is TGTGCCAGTAGTACGAGGGACGTTACCGGGGAGCTGTTTTTT. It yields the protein CASSTRDVTGELFF.

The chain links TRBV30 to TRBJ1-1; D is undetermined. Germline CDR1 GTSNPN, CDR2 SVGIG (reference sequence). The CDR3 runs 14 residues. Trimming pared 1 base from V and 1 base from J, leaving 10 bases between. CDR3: CAWSAVSSNTEAFF. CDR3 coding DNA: TGTGCCTGGAGTGCGGTTTCATCGAACACTGAAGCTTTCTTT. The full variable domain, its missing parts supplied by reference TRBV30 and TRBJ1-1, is SQTIHQWPATLVQPVGSPLSLECTVEGTSNPNLYWYRQAAGRGLQLLFYSVGIGQISSEVPQNLSASRPQDRQFILSSKKLLLSDSGFYLCAWSAVSSNTEAFFGQGTRLTVV.

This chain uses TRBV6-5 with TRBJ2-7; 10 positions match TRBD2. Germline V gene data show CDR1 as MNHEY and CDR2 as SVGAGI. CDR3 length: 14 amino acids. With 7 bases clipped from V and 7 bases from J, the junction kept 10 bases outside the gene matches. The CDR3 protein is CASIGSGRVGEQYF. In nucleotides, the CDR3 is TGTGCCAGCATCGGAAGCGGGAGGGTCGGGGAGCAGTACTTC.

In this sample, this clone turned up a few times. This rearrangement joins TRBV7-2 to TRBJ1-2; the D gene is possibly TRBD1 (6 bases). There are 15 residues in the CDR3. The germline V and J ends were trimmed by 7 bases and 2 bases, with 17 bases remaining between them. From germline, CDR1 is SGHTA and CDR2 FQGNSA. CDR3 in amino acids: CASTQQTGGNYGYTF. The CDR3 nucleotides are TGTGCCAGCACGCAGCAGACAGGCGGAAACTATGGCTACACCTTC.

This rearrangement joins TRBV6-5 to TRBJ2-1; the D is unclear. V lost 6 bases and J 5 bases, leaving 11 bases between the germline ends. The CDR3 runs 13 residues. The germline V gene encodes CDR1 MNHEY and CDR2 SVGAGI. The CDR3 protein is CASSKTYDNEQFF. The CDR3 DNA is TGTGCCAGCAGCAAGACCTATGACAATGAGCAGTTCTTC.

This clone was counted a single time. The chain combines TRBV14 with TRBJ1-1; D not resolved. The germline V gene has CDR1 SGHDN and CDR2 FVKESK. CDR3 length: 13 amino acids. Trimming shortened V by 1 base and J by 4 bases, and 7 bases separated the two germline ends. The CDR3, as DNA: TGTGCCAGCAGCCAAGGGGTTGGCACTGAAGCTTTCTTT. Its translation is CASSQGVGTEAFF.

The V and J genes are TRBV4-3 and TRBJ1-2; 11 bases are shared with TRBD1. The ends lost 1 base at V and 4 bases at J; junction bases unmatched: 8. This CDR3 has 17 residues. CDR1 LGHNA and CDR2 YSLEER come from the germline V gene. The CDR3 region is CASSQGTGGYSLYGYTF. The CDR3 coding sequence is TGCGCCAGCAGCCAAGGGACAGGGGGCTACAGTCTCTATGGCTACACCTTC.

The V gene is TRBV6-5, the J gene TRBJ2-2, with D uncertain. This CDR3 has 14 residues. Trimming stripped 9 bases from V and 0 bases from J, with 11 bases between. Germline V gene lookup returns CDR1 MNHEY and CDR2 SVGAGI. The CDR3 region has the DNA TGTGCCAGTAGGGTATATTCGAACACCGGGGAGCTGTTTTTT. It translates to CASRVYSNTGELFF.

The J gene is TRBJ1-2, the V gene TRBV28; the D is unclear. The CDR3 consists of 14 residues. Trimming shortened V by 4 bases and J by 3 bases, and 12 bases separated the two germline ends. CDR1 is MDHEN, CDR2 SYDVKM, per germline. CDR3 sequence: CASSYTDLYYGYTF. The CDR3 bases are TGTGCCAGCAGTTATACTGATTTGTACTATGGCTACACCTTC.

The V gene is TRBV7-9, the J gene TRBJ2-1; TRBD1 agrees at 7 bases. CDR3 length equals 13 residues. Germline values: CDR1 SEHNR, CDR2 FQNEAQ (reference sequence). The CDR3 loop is CVGQTKRDNEQFF. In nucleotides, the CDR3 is TGTGTGGGACAGACTAAGAGGGACAATGAGCAGTTCTTC.

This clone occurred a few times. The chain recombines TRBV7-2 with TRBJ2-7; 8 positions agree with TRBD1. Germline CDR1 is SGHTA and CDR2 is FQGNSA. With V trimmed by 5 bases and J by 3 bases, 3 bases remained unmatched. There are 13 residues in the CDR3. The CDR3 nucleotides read TGTGCCAGCAGCCGAGACAGGGGCTACGAGCAGTACTTC. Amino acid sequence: CASSRDRGYEQYF.

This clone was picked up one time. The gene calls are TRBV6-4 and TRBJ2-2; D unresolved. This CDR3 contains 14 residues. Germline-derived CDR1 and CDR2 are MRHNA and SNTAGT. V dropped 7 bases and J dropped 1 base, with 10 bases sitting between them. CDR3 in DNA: TGTGCCAGCAAAACAGATTGGAACACCGGGGAGCTGTTTTTT. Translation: CASKTDWNTGELFF.

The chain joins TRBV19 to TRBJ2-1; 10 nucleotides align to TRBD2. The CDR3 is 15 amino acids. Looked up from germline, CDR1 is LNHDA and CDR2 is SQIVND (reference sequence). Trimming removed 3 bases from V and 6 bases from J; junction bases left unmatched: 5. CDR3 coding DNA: TGTGCCAGTAGTATTTCCAGCGGGAGGGGCAATGAGCAGTTCTTC. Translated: CASSISSGRGNEQFF.

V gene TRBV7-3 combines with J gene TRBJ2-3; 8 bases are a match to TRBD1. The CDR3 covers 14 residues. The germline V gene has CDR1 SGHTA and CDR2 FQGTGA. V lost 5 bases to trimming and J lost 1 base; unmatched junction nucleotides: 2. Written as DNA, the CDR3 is TGTGCCAGCAGCCTGACAGGGGGCACAGATACGCAGTATTTT. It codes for CASSLTGGTDTQYF.